The rows below give T cell receptor beta chains drawn from one sample of a study of cytomegalovirus exposure and HLA in healthy donors. Assay used: immunoSEQ multiplex PCR; TCRdb lists only in-frame clones, some missing. The profile shows under 70,000 clones, 65% to 70% of them singletons. Sequencing was done on a sample of PBMCs. Receptor source: a woman in her 30s in good health and CMV-seronegative. The CDR3 runs from the conserved cysteine through the conserved F or W. Fields, in order: J gene, CDR3 length, V gene, clone size, D gene, CDR3 DNA, CDR3 protein. The D gene is left open where the match is weak. Size tells how often a clone was seen (once, few, many) or the class of an expanded clone, and some rows leave it out.

TRBJ2-7	15	TRBV6-6	.	TRBD1	TGTGCCAGCAGTGACTGGACAGGGGATCATAACGAGCAGTACTTC	CASSDWTGDHNEQYF
TRBJ2-1	11	TRBV30	.	.	TGTGCCTGGAGTGCGTACAATGAGCAGTTCTTC	CAWSAYNEQFF
TRBJ2-7	14	TRBV6-4	.	.	TGTGCCAGCAGTACCCAACAGGGAACCTACGAGCAGTACTTC	CASSTQQGTYEQYF
TRBJ2-4	13	TRBV2	few	.	TGTGCCAGCAGTGGGGCCGGCGGAGGCATTCAGTACTTC	CASSGAGGGIQYF
TRBJ1-1	14	TRBV30	.	.	TGTGCCTGGAATGGGCGGACAGCTCGTTTTGGGGCTTTCTTT	CAWNGRTARFGAFF
TRBJ2-1	15	TRBV27	.	.	TGTGCCAGCAGTTTATCGAACGGAGCCTACAATGAGCAGTTCTTC	CASSLSNGAYNEQFF
TRBJ1-4	14	TRBV4-2	.	.	TGTGCCAGCAGCCAACGACTAGGGGTTGAAAAACTGTTTTTT	CASSQRLGVEKLFF
TRBJ2-2	14	TRBV7-3	few	.	TGTGCCAGCAATACAGGGACGAACACCGGGGAGCTGTTTTTT	CASNTGTNTGELFF
TRBJ2-2	15	TRBV2	.	TRBD1	TGTGCCAGCAGATCGACAGGGTTCGGCACCGGGGAGCTGTTTTTT	CASRSTGFGTGELFF
TRBJ2-2	16	TRBV7-6	few	.	TGTGCCAGCAGCTCCCCGCGAAGTAAAACCACCGGGGAGCTGTTTTTT	CASSSPRSKTTGELFF
TRBJ2-2	14	TRBV9	few	.	TGTGCCAGCAGTAGTCATCCGAACACCGGGGAGCTGTTTTTT	CASSSHPNTGELFF
TRBJ2-1	15	TRBV5-4	once	TRBD2	TGTGCCAGCAGCTTAGCGGGGGGAACATACAATGAGCAGTTCTTC	CASSLAGGTYNEQFF
TRBJ1-1	14	TRBV7-9	.	.	TGTGCCAGCAGCTTGCTGGGCCTGAACACTGAAGCTTTCTTT	CASSLLGLNTEAFF
TRBJ1-2	14	TRBV5-6	.	.	TGTGCCAGCAGCTTGGCGGTCACCCTCTATGGCTACACCTTC	CASSLAVTLYGYTF
TRBJ2-5	13	TRBV18	.	.	TGTGCCAGCTCACCAGGGCAGCAAGAGACCCAGTACTTC	CASSPGQQETQYF
TRBJ2-7	16	TRBV7-9	.	TRBD2	TGTTCCAGCAGCCGTCGATCTAGCGGGGGCCCCTACGAGCAGTACTTC	CSSSRRSSGGPYEQYF
TRBJ1-5	16	TRBV10-3	.	TRBD1	TGTGCCATCAGTGAGGAGACAGGGGCCATCAATCAGCCCCAGCATTTT	CAISEETGAINQPQHF
TRBJ2-7	17	TRBV7-2	.	TRBD2	TGTGCCAGCAGCTTGTCCCGGGGAGGGGTATACTCCTACGAGCAGTACTTC	CASSLSRGGVYSYEQYF
TRBJ1-2	19	TRBV7-3	.	TRBD1	TGTGCCAGCAGTCCTAGGTTCGGGACAACAGGGGTGATTAACTATGGCTACACCTTC	CASSPRFGTTGVINYGYTF
TRBJ1-6	14	TRBV21-1	.	.	TGTGCCAGCATCAATGGGACAGACGATTCACCCCTCCACTTT	CASINGTDDSPLHF
TRBJ2-5	15	TRBV9	.	.	TGTGCCAGCAGCGTAACAGGGAACCCCCAAGAGACCCAGTACTTC	CASSVTGNPQETQYF
TRBJ1-5	15	TRBV7-2	once	TRBD1	TGTGCCAGCAGTTTGGACAGGTTAAGCAATCAGCCCCAGCATTTT	CASSLDRLSNQPQHF
TRBJ1-1	13	TRBV7-8	.	TRBD1	TGTGCCAGCAGCTTATCACCGACAGGGGAAGCTTTCTTT	CASSLSPTGEAFF
TRBJ2-5	15	TRBV6-5	few	TRBD2	TGTGCCAGCAGTCCGGGACTAGCTATGAGAGAGACCCAGTACTTC	CASSPGLAMRETQYF